The 18 T cell receptor beta chains in this list originate from one sample, sequenced in a study of blood T cells in healthy people across ages. Alongside a J-beta primer mix, a sample-barcoded 5' primer served in a second PCR lasting 7 to 11 cycles. TCRdb fed the 5' RACE reads into MiXCR, producing one record per CDR3 protein. This table has about 2 million distinct CDR3 sequences, 49% appearing once. Source material: blood. The receptors stem from a woman in her thirties or forties in good health.

V gene TRBV6-6 combines with J gene TRBJ2-5, with D tentatively TRBD1 or TRBD2 (5 bases each). The J call is doubtful: the DNA matches TRBJ2-1 better. In germline, CDR1 is MNHNY, CDR2 SVGAGI (reference sequence). The CDR3 extends over 13 amino acids. The CDR3, as DNA: TGTGCCAGCAGGAGGGGACCAGGAGAGACCCAGTTCTTC. Its protein is CASRRGPGETQFF.

This clonotype was detected a few times. DNA for the CDR3: TGCAGTGCTAGTGCGGGACTAGCGGGGAGTAATGAGCAGTTCTTC. Protein product: CSASAGLAGSNEQFF. The chain uses TRBV20-1 and TRBJ2-1, with TRBD2 identical over 13 bases. The CDR3 is 15 residues long. CDR1 and CDR2 from the germline V gene are DFQATT and SNEGSKA (reference sequence). Losses at the gene ends were 3 bases for V and 7 bases for J; bases not matched to a gene: 6.

V gene TRBV20-1 combines with J gene TRBJ2-7; 9 bases line up with TRBD2. J was trimmed by 3 bases and V by 2 bases; bases with no gene match: 2. The CDR3 is made up of 13 amino acids. Germline V lookup: CDR1 DFQATT, CDR2 SNEGSKA (reference sequence). CDR3 sequence (DNA): TGCAGTGCTAGACAGCGGGGGGACTACGAGCAGTACTTC. Residues: CSARQRGDYEQYF.

Notes on this clonotype: One junction end does not reproduce the germline sequence, and a read error may be involved. The V and J genes are TRBV24-1 and TRBJ2-5; 15 positions agree with TRBD2. CDR1 and CDR2 (germline): KGHDR, SFDVKD. The CDR3 runs 17 residues. In DNA, the CDR3 is TGTGCCACCAGTGATTCCGGGACTAGCGGGGGGCGAGAGACCCGGTACTTC. This sequence encodes CATSDSGTSGGRETRYF.

In its sample, this clonotype was seen a few times. This rearrangement joins TRBV7-8 to TRBJ1-5; 9 nucleotides match TRBD1. Germline CDR1 SGHVS, CDR2 FQNEAQ. Trimming at V came to 4 bases and at J to 5 bases, leaving 3 bases not matched to a gene. The CDR3 is 14 amino acids. CDR3: CASSSWTGDQPQHF. The CDR3 DNA sequence: TGTGCCAGCAGCTCCTGGACAGGGGATCAGCCCCAGCATTTT. Full variable domain (rest looked up from reference TRBV7-8 and TRBJ1-5): GAGVSQSPRYKVAKRGQDVALRCDPISGHVSLFWYQQALGQGPEFLTYFQNEAQLDKSGLPSDRFFAERPEGSVSTLKIQRTQQEDSAVYLCASSSWTGDQPQHFGDGTRLSIL.

The CDR3 DNA sequence: TGCGCCAGCAGCCTGCATCGAAAAGATACGCAGTATTTT. Its protein is CASSLHRKDTQYF. The genes are TRBV5-1 and TRBJ2-3; no clear D. This CDR3 is built from 13 residues. The V and J ends lost 4 bases and 5 bases respectively, with 11 bases between them. Germline CDR1 reads SGHRS; CDR2 reads YFSETQ.

This clonotype showed up just once. This chain joins TRBV6-5 and TRBJ1-5; no clear D gene. CDR1 MNHEY and CDR2 SVGAGI come from the germline V gene. The CDR3 loop spans 12 amino acids. V was cut by 2 bases and J by 7 bases, with 6 bases left in between. The CDR3 sequence is CASSYMGQPQHF. In DNA form, the CDR3 reads TGTGCCAGCAGTTACATGGGCCAGCCCCAGCATTTT.

This clonotype was counted only a few times. The V gene is TRBV28, the J gene TRBJ1-2; no firm D call. Germline V gene sequence: CDR1 MDHEN, CDR2 SYDVKM. Trimming removed 7 bases at V and 0 bases at J, with 12 bases between. The length of the CDR3 is 14 residues. CDR3 amino acids: CASMGPPANYGYTF. In nucleotides, the CDR3 is TGTGCCAGCATGGGCCCCCCTGCTAACTATGGCTACACCTTC.

This clonotype was counted a few times. The rearrangement uses TRBV7-9 and TRBJ2-7; a possible D gene is TRBD2 (6 bases). The CDR3 length is 14 residues. Germline-derived CDR1 and CDR2 are SEHNR and FQNEAQ (reference sequence). Trimming took 5 bases from V and 1 from J, leaving 12 bases between them. The CDR3 region has the DNA TGTGCCAGCAGCCCCCTTCGGGAGTCCTACGAGCAGTACTTC. This encodes CASSPLRESYEQYF.

This clonotype appeared a few times. The chain recombines TRBV28 with TRBJ2-1; tentatively, D is TRBD1 (6 bases). The CDR3 has 15 amino acids. Germline V gene lookup returns CDR1 MDHEN and CDR2 SYDVKM. Trimming pared 6 bases from V and 5 bases from J, leaving 17 bases between. The DNA of the CDR3 is TGTGCCAGCAGCCTAGCCAGGGGTGGAGACAATGAGCAGTTCTTC. This sequence encodes CASSLARGGDNEQFF.

As concerns this clonotype: Mismatch with germline at one junction end may stem from a read error. The chain couples TRBV29-1 to TRBJ2-1; D not resolved. Germline V gene data show CDR1 as SQVTM and CDR2 as ANQGSEA. This CDR3 has 14 residues. The CDR3 protein is CSAKNRLAYSEQFF. For the CDR3, the DNA is TGCAGCGCAAAGAACAGATTAGCCTACAGTGAGCAGTTCTTC.

The CDR3 loop is CATSDLAGGPYNEQFF. DNA for the CDR3: TGTGCCACCAGTGACTTAGCGGGGGGGCCTTACAATGAGCAGTTCTTC. V gene TRBV24-1 combines with J gene TRBJ2-1, with TRBD2 matching 11 bases. Unmatched junction bases numbered 5, after V lost 4 bases and J lost 4 bases. Germline assignment: CDR1 KGHDR and CDR2 SFDVKD. The CDR3 contains 16 residues.

This sequence joins TRBV9 and TRBJ2-1; 12 bases are a match to TRBD2. CDR3 length equals 22 residues. Germline CDR1 SGDLS, CDR2 YYNGEE. V dropped 0 bases and J dropped 4; count of bases not matched to a gene: 20. The CDR3, as DNA: TGTGCCAGCAGCGTAGCGGAGGGAAGAGGACTAGCGGGGAGTTGGGCTTACAATGAGCAGTTCTTC. Translating gives CASSVAEGRGLAGSWAYNEQFF.

CDR3 in amino acids: CASSARASRPYEEQYF. DNA for the CDR3: TGTGCCAGCAGCGCCCGGGCATCCAGGCCCTATGAAGAGCAGTACTTC. This chain uses TRBV6-5 with TRBJ2-4; no definite D call. This CDR3 has 16 residues. V gave up 6 bases and J gave up 13 bases, with 28 bases separating them. Germline V lookup: CDR1 MNHEY, CDR2 SVGAGI.

The gene calls are TRBV12-3 or TRBV12-4 and TRBJ2-7; 9 bases match TRBD1. The CDR3 is made up of 15 amino acids. With 5 bases clipped from V and 2 bases from J, the junction kept 7 bases outside the gene matches. DNA of the CDR3: TGTGCCAGCAGTACCCCCGGGACAGGGACCTACGAGCAGTACTTC. As protein: CASSTPGTGTYEQYF.

The chain recombines TRBV9 with TRBJ2-1, with D maybe TRBD1 (5 bases). Deletions cut 2 bases from V and 6 bases from J, with 12 bases between. CDR1 is SGDLS and CDR2 is YYNGEE in the germline V gene. The CDR3 has 14 residues. CDR3 bases: TGTGCCAGCAGCGTGTCGTCAGGGTCCAATGAGCAGTTCTTC. This translates into CASSVSSGSNEQFF.

The chain uses TRBV6-6 and TRBJ2-4; 7 nucleotides line up with TRBD2. CDR1 and CDR2 from the germline V gene are MNHNY and SVGAGI (reference sequence). V lost 5 bases, J lost 0 bases, and 7 bases stayed unmatched. This CDR3 comprises 16 residues. CDR3 sequence (DNA): TGTGCCAGCAGTCCAATCGCGGGGGAAGCCAAAAACATTCAGTACTTC. Its translation: CASSPIAGEAKNIQYF.

This chain links TRBV7-2 with TRBJ2-7; maybe TRBD1 (6 bases). The CDR3 has 15 residues. V dropped 5 bases and J dropped 7 bases, with 21 bases sitting between them. CDR1 is SGHTA, CDR2 FQGNSA, per germline. CDR3 residues: CASSPRTVSSNEQYF. The CDR3 DNA is TGTGCCAGCAGCCCTCGGACAGTAAGCTCCAATGAGCAGTACTTC. Full variable domain (remainder filled in from reference TRBV7-2 and TRBJ2-7): GAGVSQSPSNKVTEKGKDVELRCDPISGHTALYWYRQSLGQGLEFLIYFQGNSAPDKSGLPSDRFSAERTGGSVSTLTIQRTQQEDSAVYLCASSPRTVSSNEQYFGPGTRLTVT.